What follows is one T cell receptor beta chain and its context. This CDR3 contains 18 residues. Germline V gene lookup returns CDR1 MNHNS and CDR2 SASEGT. The germline V and J ends were trimmed by 4 bases and 12 bases, with 30 bases remaining between them. The data were produced by immunoSEQ multiplex PCR, yet TCRdb's version contains in-frame clones alone and is incomplete. The top ten clones hold 1.6% of a sample with 88,000 or so clones, more than 80% of them seen once. This record belongs to a study of T cells after somatic rescue of genetic block. The chain links TRBV6-1 to TRBJ1-4, with a tentative D call TRBD1 (5 bases). The sample was peripheral blood mononuclear cells (PBMCs). The TCR sequence derives from a woman aged 18-35 years. The chain's CDR3 is CASSAGLNTHGDRGELFF. CDR3 sequence (DNA): TGTGCCAGCAGTGCTGGTCTAAACACACACGGGGACCGCGGAGAACTGTTTTTT.